This TCR beta chain was recovered during a study of blood T cell repertoires in COVID-19. V was pared by 4 bases and J by 10 bases, with 17 bases between. The CDR3 runs to 13 residues. Germline loops: CDR1 SGDLS, CDR2 YYNGEE. The data were produced by immunoSEQ multiplex PCR, yet TCRdb's version contains in-frame clones alone and is incomplete. The repertoire holds roughly 59,000 clones, with approximately 79% as singletons. This receptor was taken from a human donor in a cohort sampled during active COVID-19. The specimen was peripheral blood. The chain is built from TRBV9 and TRBJ1-1; D perhaps matches TRBD1 (6 bases). CDR3 region: CASSPSGGARAFF. The CDR3 bases are TGTGCCAGCAGCCCAAGCGGGGGGGCGCGAGCTTTCTTT.